This TCR beta chain was found in a study of T cell repertoires in cytomegalovirus infection (dated by TCRdb to between 2018 and 2021). Regarding the research as a whole: Because public TCR beta signatures pointed to carriage of CMV infection together with the matching HLA type, the HLA type of each donor mattered for the analysis. What the authors observed across the whole study: The ex vivo response was dominated by HLA-C-restricted CMV-specific TCR beta clonotypes, and the single most frequent clonotype in two of eight donors was supplied by these HLA-C-restricted clonotypes. Carriers of CMV infection plus the relevant HLA type were discriminated by the cumulative frequency of public TCR beta family members in the study cohort and in an independent approximately 340-donor cohort.

This clonotype was picked up a small number of times. Its antigen target is currently unknown. No base quality values were provided; no much bigger clone lies one nucleotide off. The data were produced on an Illumina HiSeq 1500. In TCRdb, the public reads were trimmed at Q25 with fastp and aligned with MiXCR, with productive beta chains retained. When rows share a CDR3 protein, they turn into one entry using the most common DNA and genes. The sample table holds hundreds of thousands of distinct CDR3 sequences, of which more than 8% were seen once. About 3.9% of the sample goes to the ten largest clones. Sequences SGHTA (CDR1) and FQGTGA (CDR2) are obtained from the germline V gene. The CDR3 runs 15 amino acids, cysteine and phenylalanine included. The entry retains the CDR3 DNA only, 45 bases that are in frame from base 1. Ends trimmed: V by 5 bases, J by 5 bases; bases unmatched to a gene: 6.

The sequence derives from a human donor in good health (CMV status not recorded). Some clones in this sample may be carry-over from other donors' samples. The chain is encoded by TRBV7-3 joined to TRBJ2-2, and 9 bases in between align with TRBD1. The source material was PBMCs. The CDR3 is CASSQTGGATGELFF. The base sequence is TGTGCCAGCAGCCAAACAGGGGGCGCGACCGGGGAGCTGTTTTTT.